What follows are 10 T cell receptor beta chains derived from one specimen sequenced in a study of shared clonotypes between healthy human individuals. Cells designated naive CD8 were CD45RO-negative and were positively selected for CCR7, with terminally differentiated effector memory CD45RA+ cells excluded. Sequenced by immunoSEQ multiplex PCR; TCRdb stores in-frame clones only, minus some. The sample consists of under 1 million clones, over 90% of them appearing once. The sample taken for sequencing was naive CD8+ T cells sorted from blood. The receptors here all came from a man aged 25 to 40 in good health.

This CDR3 is CASSYNDPSEPQHF. The CDR3 DNA reads as TGTGCCAGCAGTTACAATGATCCGTCGGAGCCCCAGCATTTT. V and J are TRBV6-6 and TRBJ1-5; D is unresolved. From germline, CDR1 is MNHNY and CDR2 SVGAGI (reference sequence). This CDR3 is 14 amino acids long. With 2 bases removed from V and 8 bases from J, the gap between germline ends came to 13 bases.

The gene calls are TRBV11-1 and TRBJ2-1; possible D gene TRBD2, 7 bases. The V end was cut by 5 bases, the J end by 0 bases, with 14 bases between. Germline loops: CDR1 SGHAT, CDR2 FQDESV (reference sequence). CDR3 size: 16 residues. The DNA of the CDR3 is TGTGCCAGCAGCGTAGGGGGAGGGCGCTCCTACAATGAGCAGTTCTTC. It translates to CASSVGGGRSYNEQFF.

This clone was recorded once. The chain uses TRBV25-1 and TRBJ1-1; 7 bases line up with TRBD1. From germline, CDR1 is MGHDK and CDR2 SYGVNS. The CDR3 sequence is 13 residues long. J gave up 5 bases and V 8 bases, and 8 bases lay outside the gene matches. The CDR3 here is CASQGTGETEAFF. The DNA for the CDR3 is TGTGCCAGCCAAGGAACAGGGGAGACTGAAGCTTTCTTT.

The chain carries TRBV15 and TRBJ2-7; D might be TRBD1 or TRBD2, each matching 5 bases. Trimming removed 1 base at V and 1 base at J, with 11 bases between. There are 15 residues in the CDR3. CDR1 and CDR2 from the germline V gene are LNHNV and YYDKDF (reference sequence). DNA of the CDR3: TGTGCCACCAGCAGAGTGGCTGAGGGGTCCTACGAGCAGTACTTC. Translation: CATSRVAEGSYEQYF.

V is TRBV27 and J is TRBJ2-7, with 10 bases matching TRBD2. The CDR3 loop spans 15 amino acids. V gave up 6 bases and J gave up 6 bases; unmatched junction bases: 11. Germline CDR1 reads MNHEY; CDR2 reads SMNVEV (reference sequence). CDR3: CASRTGASGSGEQYF. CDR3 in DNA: TGTGCCAGCAGGACAGGAGCTAGCGGGAGTGGCGAGCAGTACTTC.

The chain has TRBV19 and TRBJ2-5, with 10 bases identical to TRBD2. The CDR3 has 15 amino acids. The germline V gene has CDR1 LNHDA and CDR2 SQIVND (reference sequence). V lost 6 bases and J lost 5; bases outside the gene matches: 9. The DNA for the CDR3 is TGTGCCAGTAGCGGATCAGCGGGAGGGTTTGAGACCCAGTACTTC. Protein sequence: CASSGSAGGFETQYF.

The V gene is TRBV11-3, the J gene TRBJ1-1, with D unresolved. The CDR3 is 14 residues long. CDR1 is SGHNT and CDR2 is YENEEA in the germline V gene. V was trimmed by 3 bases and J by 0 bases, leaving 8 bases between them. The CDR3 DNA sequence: TGTGCCAGCAGCTTGTGGCGGTTGAACACTGAAGCTTTCTTT. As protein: CASSLWRLNTEAFF.

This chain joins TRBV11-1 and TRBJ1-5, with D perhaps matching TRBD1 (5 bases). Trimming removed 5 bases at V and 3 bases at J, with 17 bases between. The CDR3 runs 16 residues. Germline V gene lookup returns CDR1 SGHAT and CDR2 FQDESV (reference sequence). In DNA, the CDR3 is TGTGCCAGCAGCCGCAGGGACGACGTAGACAATCAGCCCCAGCATTTT. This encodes CASSRRDDVDNQPQHF.

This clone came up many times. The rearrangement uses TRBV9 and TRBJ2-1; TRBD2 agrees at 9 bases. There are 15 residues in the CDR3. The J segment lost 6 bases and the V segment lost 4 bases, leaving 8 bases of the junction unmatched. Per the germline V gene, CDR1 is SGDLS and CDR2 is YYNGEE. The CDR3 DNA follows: TGTGCCAGCAGCACGGGCGGTAGCGGGAGCAATGAGCAGTTCTTC. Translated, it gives CASSTGGSGSNEQFF.

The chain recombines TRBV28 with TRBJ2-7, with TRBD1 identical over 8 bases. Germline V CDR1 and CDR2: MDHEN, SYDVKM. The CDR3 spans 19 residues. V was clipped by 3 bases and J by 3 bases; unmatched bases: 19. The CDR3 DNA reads TGTGCCAGCAGTTTCCCCCCAGGGGGCAGGGGGTTTGACTACTACGAGCAGTACTTC. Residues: CASSFPPGGRGFDYYEQYF.